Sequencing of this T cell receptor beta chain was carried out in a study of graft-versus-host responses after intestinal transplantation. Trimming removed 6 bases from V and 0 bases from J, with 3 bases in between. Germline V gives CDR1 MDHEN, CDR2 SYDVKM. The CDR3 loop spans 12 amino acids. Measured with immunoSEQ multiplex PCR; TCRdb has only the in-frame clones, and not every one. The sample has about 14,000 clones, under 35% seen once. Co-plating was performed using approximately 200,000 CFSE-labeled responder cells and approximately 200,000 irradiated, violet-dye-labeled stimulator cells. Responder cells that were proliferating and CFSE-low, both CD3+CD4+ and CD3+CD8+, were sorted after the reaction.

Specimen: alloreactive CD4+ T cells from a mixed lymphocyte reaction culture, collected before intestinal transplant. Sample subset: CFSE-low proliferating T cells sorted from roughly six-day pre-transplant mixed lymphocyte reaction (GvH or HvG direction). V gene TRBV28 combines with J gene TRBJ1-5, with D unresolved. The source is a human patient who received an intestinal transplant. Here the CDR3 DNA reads TGTGCCAGCAGGGATAGCAATCAGCCCCAGCATTTT. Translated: CASRDSNQPQHF.